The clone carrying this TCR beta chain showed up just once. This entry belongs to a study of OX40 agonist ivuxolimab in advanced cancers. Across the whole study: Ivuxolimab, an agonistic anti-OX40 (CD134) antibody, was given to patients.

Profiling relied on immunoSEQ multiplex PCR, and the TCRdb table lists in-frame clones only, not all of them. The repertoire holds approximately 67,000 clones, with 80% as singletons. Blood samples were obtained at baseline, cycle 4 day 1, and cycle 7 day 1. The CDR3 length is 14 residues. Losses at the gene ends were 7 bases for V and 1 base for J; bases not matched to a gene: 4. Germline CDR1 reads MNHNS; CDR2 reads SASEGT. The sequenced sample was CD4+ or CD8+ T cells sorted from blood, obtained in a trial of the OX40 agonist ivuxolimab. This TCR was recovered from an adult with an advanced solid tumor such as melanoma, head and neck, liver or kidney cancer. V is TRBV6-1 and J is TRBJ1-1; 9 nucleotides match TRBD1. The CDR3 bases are TGTGCCAGCAACAGGGGGCTTGGGAACACTGAAGCTTTCTTT. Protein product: CASNRGLGNTEAFF.